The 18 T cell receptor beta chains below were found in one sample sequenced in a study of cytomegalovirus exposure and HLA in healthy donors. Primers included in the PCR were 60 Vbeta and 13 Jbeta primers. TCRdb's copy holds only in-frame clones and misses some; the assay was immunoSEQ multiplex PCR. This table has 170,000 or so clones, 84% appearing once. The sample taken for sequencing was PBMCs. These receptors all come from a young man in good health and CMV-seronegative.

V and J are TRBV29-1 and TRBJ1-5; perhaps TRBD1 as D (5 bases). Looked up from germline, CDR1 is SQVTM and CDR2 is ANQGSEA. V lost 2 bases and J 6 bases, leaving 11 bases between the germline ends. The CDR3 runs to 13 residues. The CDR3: CSVELVRGQPQHF. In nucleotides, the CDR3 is TGCAGCGTTGAATTAGTTAGGGGTCAGCCCCAGCATTTT. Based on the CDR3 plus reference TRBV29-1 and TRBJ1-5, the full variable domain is SAVISQKPSRDICQRGTSLTIQCQVDSQVTMMFWYRQQPGQSLTLIATANQGSEATYESGFVIDKFPISRPNLTFSTLTVSNMSPEDSSIYLCSVELVRGQPQHFGDGTRLSIL.

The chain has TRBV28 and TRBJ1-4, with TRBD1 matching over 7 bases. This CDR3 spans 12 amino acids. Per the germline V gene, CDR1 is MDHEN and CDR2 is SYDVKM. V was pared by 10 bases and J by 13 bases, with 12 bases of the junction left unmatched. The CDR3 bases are TGTGCCACTACAGGGGCTCTCAAGGGACTGTTTTTT. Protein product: CATTGALKGLFF.

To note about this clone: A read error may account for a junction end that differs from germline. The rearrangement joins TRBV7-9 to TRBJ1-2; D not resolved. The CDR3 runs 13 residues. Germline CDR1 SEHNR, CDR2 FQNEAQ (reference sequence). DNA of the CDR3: TGTTCCAGCAGCGGCGGAGGTCTCGATGGCTACACCTTC. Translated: CSSSGGGLDGYTF.

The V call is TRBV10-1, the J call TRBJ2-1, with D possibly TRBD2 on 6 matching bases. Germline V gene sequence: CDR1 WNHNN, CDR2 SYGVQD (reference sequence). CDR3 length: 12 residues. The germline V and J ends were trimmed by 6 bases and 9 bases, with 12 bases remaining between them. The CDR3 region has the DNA TGCGCCAGCAGGGCCCCGCGGGGTGAGCAGTTCTTC. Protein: CASRAPRGEQFF.

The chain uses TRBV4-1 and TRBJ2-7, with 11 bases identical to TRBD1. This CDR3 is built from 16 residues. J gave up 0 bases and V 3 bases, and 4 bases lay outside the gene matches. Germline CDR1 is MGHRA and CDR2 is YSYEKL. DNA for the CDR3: TGCGCCAGCAGCCACGTGGGACAGGGGGACTCCTACGAGCAGTACTTC. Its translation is CASSHVGQGDSYEQYF.

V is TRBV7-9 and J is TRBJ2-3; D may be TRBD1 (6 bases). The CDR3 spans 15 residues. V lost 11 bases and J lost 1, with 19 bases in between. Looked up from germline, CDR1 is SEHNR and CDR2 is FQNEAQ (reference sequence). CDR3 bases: TGTGCCCTCCCCCGCCGAGAGGGGGGCACAGATACGCAGTATTTT. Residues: CALPRREGGTDTQYF. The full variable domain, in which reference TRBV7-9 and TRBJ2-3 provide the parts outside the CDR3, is DTGVSQNPRHKITKRGQNVTFRCDPISEHNRLYWYRQTLGQGPEFLTYFQNEAQLEKSRLLSDRFSAERPKGSFSTLEIQRTEQGDSAMYLCALPRREGGTDTQYFGPGTRLTVL.

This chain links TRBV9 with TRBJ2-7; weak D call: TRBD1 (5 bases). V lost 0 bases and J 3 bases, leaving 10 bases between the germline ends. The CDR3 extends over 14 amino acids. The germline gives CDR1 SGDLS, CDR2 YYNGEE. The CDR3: CASSVGTPFYEQYF. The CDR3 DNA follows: TGTGCCAGCAGCGTAGGGACACCCTTCTACGAGCAGTACTTC.

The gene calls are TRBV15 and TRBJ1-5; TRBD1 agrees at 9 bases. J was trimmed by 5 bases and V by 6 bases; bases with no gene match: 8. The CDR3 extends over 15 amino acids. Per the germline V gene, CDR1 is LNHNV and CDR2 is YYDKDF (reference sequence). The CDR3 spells CATSTPGQGHQPQHF. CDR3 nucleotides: TGTGCCACCAGTACACCGGGACAGGGCCATCAGCCCCAGCATTTT.

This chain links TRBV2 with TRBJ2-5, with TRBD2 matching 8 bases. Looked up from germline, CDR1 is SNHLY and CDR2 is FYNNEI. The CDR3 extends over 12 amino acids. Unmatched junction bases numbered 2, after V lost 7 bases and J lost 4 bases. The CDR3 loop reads CASTGGGETQYF. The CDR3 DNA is TGTGCCAGCACCGGGGGGGGAGAGACCCAGTACTTC.

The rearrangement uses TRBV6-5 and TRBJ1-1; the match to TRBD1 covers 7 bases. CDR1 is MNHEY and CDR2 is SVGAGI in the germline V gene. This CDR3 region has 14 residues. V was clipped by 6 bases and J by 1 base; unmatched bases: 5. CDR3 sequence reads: CASSQRDRNTEAFF. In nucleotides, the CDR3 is TGTGCCAGCAGCCAACGGGACAGGAACACTGAAGCTTTCTTT.

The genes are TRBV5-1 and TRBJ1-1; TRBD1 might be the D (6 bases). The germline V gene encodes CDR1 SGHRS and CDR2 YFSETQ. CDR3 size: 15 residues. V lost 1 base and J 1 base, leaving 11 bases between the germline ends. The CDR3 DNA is TGCGCCAGCAGCTTGACAGGGATGGGGAACACTGAAGCTTTCTTT. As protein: CASSLTGMGNTEAFF.

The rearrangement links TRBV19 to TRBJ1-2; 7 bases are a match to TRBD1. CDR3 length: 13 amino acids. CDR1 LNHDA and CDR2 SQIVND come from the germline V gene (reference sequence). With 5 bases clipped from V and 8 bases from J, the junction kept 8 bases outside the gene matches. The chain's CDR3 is CASSPSTGHGYTF. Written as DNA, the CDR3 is TGTGCCAGTAGTCCGTCGACAGGGCACGGCTACACCTTC.

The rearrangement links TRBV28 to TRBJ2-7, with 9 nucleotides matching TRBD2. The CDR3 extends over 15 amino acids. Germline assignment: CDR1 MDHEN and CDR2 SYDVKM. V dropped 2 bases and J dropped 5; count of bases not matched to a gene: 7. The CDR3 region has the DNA TGTGCCAGCAGTTTAGCGGCGGGAGGGCTCGACGAGCAGTACTTC. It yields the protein CASSLAAGGLDEQYF.

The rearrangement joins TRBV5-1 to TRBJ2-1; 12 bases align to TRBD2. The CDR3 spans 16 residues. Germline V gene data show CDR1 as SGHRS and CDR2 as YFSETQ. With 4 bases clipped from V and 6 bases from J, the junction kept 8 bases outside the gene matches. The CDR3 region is CASSTVSGLAGNEQFF. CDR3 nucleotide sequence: TGCGCCAGCAGCACCGTCTCGGGACTAGCGGGCAATGAGCAGTTCTTC.

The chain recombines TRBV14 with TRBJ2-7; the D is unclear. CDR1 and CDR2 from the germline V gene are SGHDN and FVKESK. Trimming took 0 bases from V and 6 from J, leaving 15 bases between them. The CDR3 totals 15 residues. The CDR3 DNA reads TGTGCCAGCAGCCAAGATTGGCGGCCCACTGGCGAGCAGTACTTC. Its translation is CASSQDWRPTGEQYF.

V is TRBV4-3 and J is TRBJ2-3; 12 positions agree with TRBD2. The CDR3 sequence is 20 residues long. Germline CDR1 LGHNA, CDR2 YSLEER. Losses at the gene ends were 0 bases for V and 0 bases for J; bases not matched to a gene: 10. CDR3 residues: CASSQDLGLAGRSSTDTQYF. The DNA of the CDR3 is TGCGCCAGCAGCCAAGATTTGGGACTAGCGGGTCGAAGTAGCACAGATACGCAGTATTTT.

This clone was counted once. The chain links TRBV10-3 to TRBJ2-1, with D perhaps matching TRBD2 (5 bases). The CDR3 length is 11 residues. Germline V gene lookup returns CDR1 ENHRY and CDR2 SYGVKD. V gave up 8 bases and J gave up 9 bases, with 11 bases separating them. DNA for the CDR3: TGTGCCATCCGAGGGTCCGCTGAGCAGTTCTTC. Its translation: CAIRGSAEQFF.

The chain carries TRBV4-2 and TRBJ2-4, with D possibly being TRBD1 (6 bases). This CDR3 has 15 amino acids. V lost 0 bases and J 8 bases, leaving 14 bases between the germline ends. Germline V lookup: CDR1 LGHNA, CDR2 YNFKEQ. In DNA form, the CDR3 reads TGTGCCAGCAGCCAAGAGTTGCAGGGGCGTGACATTCAGTACTTC. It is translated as CASSQELQGRDIQYF.